This entry features one T cell receptor beta chain sequence. Other DNA sequences in the same sample also yield this CDR3. The source of the sample is a study of blood T cell repertoires in COVID-19. Study background: T cells, B-cell-depleted T cells, or PBMCs supplied cDNA or gDNA.

V shed 6 bases, J shed 3 bases, and the junction held 1 base outside the gene matches. The CDR3 spans 12 residues. Germline V gives CDR1 SNHLY, CDR2 FYNNEI. Only in-frame clones appear in the TCRdb table, and some are missing; sequencing was by immunoSEQ multiplex PCR. The data show 150,000 or so clones, with under 85% seen just once and 0.63% held by the top ten. Seattle participants joined during active infection and were tracked over time. Sequenced input: peripheral blood. This sequence originates from a man aged 55-75 years with COVID-19, enrolled during active disease. This rearrangement joins TRBV2 to TRBJ1-2; 7 bases align to TRBD1. The CDR3 spells CASRGQYYGYTF. For the CDR3, the DNA is TGTGCCAGCAGGGGACAGTACTATGGCTACACCTTC.